These T cell receptor beta chains were read from a single sample in a study of T cells in Graves' hyperthyroidism and ophthalmopathy. TCRdb reanalysed the multiplex PCR reads using MiXCR and keeps one entry per CDR3 protein. The table includes 650,000 to 700,000 distinct CDR3 sequences, around 15% detected once. The sequenced sample consisted of blood. The receptors derive from a man aged 45 to 65 with Graves' hyperthyroidism. CDR3s include the opening cysteine and the closing phenylalanine or tryptophan. A D gene is named only where the DNA matches it firmly. Size tells how often a clone was seen (once, few, many) or the class of an expanded clone, and some rows leave it out.

J gene | clone size | V gene | D gene | CDR3 protein | CDR3 DNA
TRBJ2-7 | NA | TRBV11-2 | NA | CASSLVRGKGFYEQYF | TGTGCCAGCAGCTTAGTAAGGGGGAAAGGATTTTACGAGCAGTACTTC
TRBJ2-7 | few | TRBV5-1 | NA | CASSLSSVNSYEQYF | TGCGCCAGCAGCTTGTCGAGCGTAAACTCCTACGAGCAGTACTTC
TRBJ1-5 | many | TRBV18 | NA | CASSPPGRDQPQHF | TGTGCCAGCTCACCACCGGGCCGTGATCAGCCCCAGCATTTT
TRBJ1-2 | many | TRBV7-9 | NA | CASLPRDTAYGYTF | TGTGCCAGCCTTCCCCGGGACACCGCCTATGGCTACACCTTC
TRBJ2-7 | NA | TRBV7-8 | NA | CASSLGLWYRAYEQYF | TGTGCCAGCAGCTTAGGTTTGTGGTACAGGGCCTACGAGCAGTACTTC
TRBJ2-7 | NA | TRBV19 | TRBD2 | CASKWGGGGDYEQYF | TGTGCCAGTAAGTGGGGCGGCGGGGGAGACTACGAGCAGTACTTC
TRBJ1-6 | many | TRBV19 | TRBD1 | CASRGQGSSYNSPLHF | TGTGCCAGTAGGGGACAGGGGAGCTCCTATAATTCACCCCTCCACTTT
TRBJ1-4 | many | TRBV3-1 | TRBD1 | CASSPYLGQGEKLFF | TGTGCCAGCAGCCCTTACTTGGGACAGGGTGAAAAACTGTTTTTT
TRBJ2-5 | many | TRBV28 | NA | CASRYEETQYF | TGTGCCAGCAGGTACGAAGAGACCCAGTACTTC
TRBJ2-1 | few | TRBV19 | NA | CASSIEEGGHNEQFF | TGTGCCAGTAGTATAGAGGAGGGAGGCCACAATGAGCAGTTCTTC
TRBJ2-1 | NA | TRBV6-5 | NA | CASSSFRATSKSYNEQFF | TGTGCCAGCAGTTCCTTCCGCGCGACTAGTAAGTCCTACAATGAGCAGTTCTTC
TRBJ1-1 | few | TRBV19 | TRBD1 | CASTYRKGQGLNTEAFF | TGTGCCAGTACCTACAGGAAGGGACAGGGATTGAACACTGAAGCTTTCTTT
TRBJ1-5 | NA | TRBV4-1 | NA | CASSQGQGSNQPQHF | TGCGCCAGCAGCCAAGGGCAGGGCAGCAATCAGCCCCAGCATTTT
TRBJ1-1 | many | TRBV7-2 | NA | CASSLEDGSEAFF | TGTGCCAGCAGCTTAGAGGACGGATCTGAAGCTTTCTTT
TRBJ2-2 | NA | TRBV27 | NA | CASSDLYTGELFF | TGTGCCAGCAGTGATTTGTACACCGGGGAGCTGTTTTTT
TRBJ2-3 | few | TRBV7-2 | NA | CASSEDLTSTDTQYF | TGTGCCAGCAGCGAGGACCTCACTAGCACAGATACGCAGTATTTT
TRBJ2-1 | many | TRBV28 | TRBD2 | CAGTPRAGREVFNEQFF | TGTGCCGGCACCCCCCGGGCTGGGCGGGAGGTCTTCAATGAGCAGTTCTTC
TRBJ1-5 | many | TRBV13 | TRBD1 | CASSAGQGTQPQHF | TGTGCCAGCAGCGCGGGACAGGGGACTCAGCCCCAGCATTTT
TRBJ1-2 | NA | TRBV6-5 | TRBD1 | CASSYYQGAVDGYTF | TGTGCCAGCAGTTACTATCAGGGGGCTGTGGATGGCTACACCTTC
TRBJ1-5 | few | TRBV7-9 | TRBD1 | CASSSTGTGINQPQHF | TGTGCCAGCAGCTCCACCGGGACAGGGATTAATCAGCCCCAGCATTTT
TRBJ2-5 | many | TRBV12-3/TRBV12-4 | TRBD1 | CATRQGSQETQYF | TGTGCCACCAGACAGGGATCACAAGAGACCCAGTACTTC
TRBJ1-4 | many | TRBV3-1 | NA | CASSQGSNEKLFF | TGTGCCAGCAGCCAAGGCAGTAATGAAAAACTGTTTTTT
TRBJ1-1 | many | TRBV12-3/TRBV12-4 | NA | CASSPHQSNTEAFF | TGTGCCAGCAGCCCCCATCAGAGTAACACTGAAGCTTTCTTT
TRBJ2-2 | few | TRBV2 | NA | CASRGGELFF | TGTGCCAGCAGGGGCGGGGAGCTGTTTTTT
TRBJ2-3 | few | TRBV29-1 | NA | CSVALGGPDTQYF | TGCAGCGTTGCCCTGGGGGGCCCAGATACGCAGTATTTT
TRBJ2-1 | many | TRBV2 | TRBD2 | CADRWGTSGSHEQFF | TGTGCCGATCGTTGGGGGACTAGCGGGTCACATGAGCAGTTCTTC
TRBJ2-3 | many | TRBV2 | NA | CASSEVTDNTDTQYF | TGTGCCAGCAGTGAGGTCACGGACAACACAGATACGCAGTATTTT
TRBJ2-1 | few | TRBV24-1 | NA | CATSVNSYNEQFF | TGTGCCACCAGTGTTAACTCCTACAATGAGCAGTTCTTC
TRBJ2-1 | few | TRBV28 | TRBD2 | CASSPGAGVRSSYNEQFF | TGTGCCAGCAGCCCGGGAGCGGGGGTTAGGAGCTCCTACAATGAGCAGTTCTTC
TRBJ2-7 | many | TRBV3-1 | TRBD1 | CASSQRDRPHYEQYF | TGTGCCAGCAGCCAAAGGGACAGGCCCCACTACGAGCAGTACTTC
TRBJ2-5 | many | TRBV6-2/TRBV6-3 | NA | CASSYSSLVKETQYF | TGTGCCAGCAGTTACTCGAGTCTAGTTAAGGAGACCCAGTACTTC
TRBJ1-1 | NA | TRBV6-5 | NA | CASSYRGAGAEAFF | TGTGCCAGCAGTTACAGAGGGGCGGGGGCTGAAGCTTTCTTT
TRBJ2-7 | many | TRBV9 | TRBD2 | CASSAAGTSGSYEQYF | TGTGCCAGCAGCGCCGCCGGGACTAGCGGCTCCTACGAGCAGTACTTC
TRBJ2-6 | many | TRBV28 | NA | CASRSGTGANVLTF | TGTGCCAGCCGTTCAGGGACCGGGGCCAACGTCCTGACTTTC
TRBJ2-2 | few | TRBV14 | NA | CASSQDASANTGELFF | TGTGCCAGTAGCCAAGATGCTAGCGCTAACACCGGGGAGCTGTTTTTT
TRBJ2-5 | few | TRBV20-1 | TRBD2 | CSAGLAGKQETQYF | TGCAGTGCTGGTCTAGCGGGGAAGCAAGAGACCCAGTACTTC
TRBJ1-1 | many | TRBV7-8 | TRBD1 | CASSSSRGSYTEAFF | TGTGCCAGCAGCTCCTCCAGGGGGTCTTACACTGAAGCTTTCTTT
TRBJ2-7 | many | TRBV3-1 | NA | CASSLGTPLYEQYF | TGTGCCAGCAGCCTGGGGACTCCTCTCTACGAGCAGTACTTC
TRBJ2-3 | few | TRBV14 | NA | CASSQEGIATDTQYF | TGTGCCAGCAGCCAAGAGGGAATAGCCACAGATACGCAGTATTTT
TRBJ2-7 | many | TRBV2 | NA | CASSGGGPEQYF | TGTGCCAGCAGTGGTGGCGGCCCAGAGCAGTACTTC
TRBJ2-1 | many | TRBV12-3/TRBV12-4 | NA | CASSPRTGIYNEQFF | TGTGCCAGCAGCCCCCGGACTGGGATTTACAATGAGCAGTTCTTC
TRBJ2-5 | many | TRBV28 | NA | CASSFGQSPGETQYF | TGTGCCAGCAGTTTTGGACAGAGCCCCGGTGAGACCCAGTACTTC
TRBJ2-7 | many | TRBV2 | TRBD2 | CASSDSGGSYEQYF | TGTGCCAGCAGTGATTCGGGGGGAAGCTACGAGCAGTACTTC
TRBJ1-2 | many | TRBV6-1 | TRBD1 | CASSWTGDSMRYTF | TGTGCCAGCAGTTGGACAGGGGATAGTATGAGGTACACCTTC
TRBJ2-3 | few | TRBV9 | TRBD1 | CASSVWTGGGTDTQYF | TGTGCCAGCAGCGTCTGGACAGGGGGCGGCACAGATACGCAGTATTTT
TRBJ1-1 | few | TRBV28 | TRBD1 | CASSSGQGRVTEAFF | TGTGCCAGCAGTTCAGGACAGGGGCGGGTCACTGAAGCTTTCTTT
TRBJ2-1 | many | TRBV7-8 | NA | CASSLGSGLGYEQFF | TGTGCCAGCAGCTTAGGGTCAGGTCTAGGGTATGAGCAGTTCTTC
TRBJ2-1 | few | TRBV7-9 | TRBD2 | CAGNRGDQSGNEQFF | TGTGCCGGGAACCGGGGGGACCAAAGTGGCAATGAGCAGTTCTTC
TRBJ2-5 | few | TRBV3-1 | NA | CASSQILRGLYQETQYF | TGTGCCAGCAGCCAAATCCTCAGGGGCCTCTACCAAGAGACCCAGTACTTC
TRBJ1-2 | NA | TRBV9 | TRBD1 | CASSSGGNYGYTF | TGTGCCAGCAGCTCAGGGGGGAACTATGGCTACACCTTC
TRBJ2-5 | NA | TRBV10-2 | TRBD1 | CASSGNRGKTQYF | TGCGCCAGCAGTGGTAACAGGGGGAAGACCCAGTACTTC